Described below is a single TCR beta chain sequence and its context. What it binds is not known. Every patient had mismatch repair deficiency by PCR or immunohistochemistry. TCRs were sequenced from a few patients responding to pembrolizumab. The data derive from a study of PD-1 blockade in mismatch repair-deficient tumors. The wider study: Patients had eleven to twelve mismatch repair-deficient cancer types, all previously treated and progressing.

Profiled with immunoSEQ multiplex PCR; TCRdb holds only in-frame clones, not every one. The table records around 120,000 clones, about 85% of them present only once. With V trimmed by 4 bases and J by 4 bases, 9 bases remained unmatched. The CDR3 sequence is 15 residues long. Germline V gene data show CDR1 as SGHNT and CDR2 as YENEEA. Study-level results: Tumor-resident clones, often absent from pretreatment blood, expanded after pembrolizumab and then contracted.

This specimen was peripheral blood, taken 44 weeks after starting pembrolizumab. This chain uses TRBV11-3 with TRBJ2-7; TRBD2 matches 8 bases. This sequence originates from an adult with mismatch repair-deficient cancer. The CDR3 region is CASSSRAGAGYEQYF. DNA of the CDR3: TGTGCCAGCAGCTCAAGAGCGGGAGCGGGATACGAGCAGTACTTC.